The clone carrying this TCR beta chain was observed once. What it binds is unknown. The record originates from a study of cytotoxic CD8 clonotypes in ibrutinib-treated CLL. Study-wide results and caveats: The study found public clonotypes uncommon, contracting or stable on treatment. A difference in sampling times existed between sustained-remission and progressing patients. Baseline clonality exceeded age-matched healthy donors and tracked circulating CD8+ T-cell counts.

Germline V lookup: CDR1 MNHEY, CDR2 SVGAGI. The CDR3 is 13 amino acids. With 8 bases clipped from V and 5 bases from J, the junction kept 4 bases outside the gene matches. Profiled with immunoSEQ multiplex PCR; TCRdb holds only in-frame clones, not every one. The sample carries hundreds of thousands of clones, under 80% recorded once. This receptor was taken from a human donor with chronic lymphocytic leukemia. The starting material was PBMCs, obtained after 24 months of ibrutinib treatment. The V gene is TRBV6-5, the J gene TRBJ1-5; 9 bases line up with TRBD1. This CDR3 is CASVRQGDQPQHF. The DNA of the CDR3 is TGTGCCAGCGTCAGACAGGGGGATCAGCCCCAGCATTTT.